The 17 T cell receptor beta chains given below trace back to one sample, sequenced in a study of human T cells and chemical hapten exposure. A single record per CDR3 protein comes from TCRdb applying MiXCR to the RACE reads. The repertoire holds tens of thousands of distinct CDR3 sequences, with approximately 10% as singletons. The time point: patch test 2, 6 weeks after DPC sensitization. Documented treatment: therapeutic diphenylcyclopropenone sensitization with weekly scalp DPC. It was from unfractionated whole blood that total RNA was extracted. The material was whole blood, obtained in connection with sensitization to the hapten diphenylcyclopropenone (DPC). Receptors originate from a woman in her thirties with alopecia areata. Some clones in this sample may be carry-over from other donors' samples.

This clonotype was observed a handful of times. This chain joins TRBV20-1 and TRBJ2-1, with D possibly called TRBD1 or TRBD2 (5 bases each). This CDR3 contains 14 residues. Germline values: CDR1 DFQATT, CDR2 SNEGSKA (reference sequence). Trimming removed 5 bases from V and 8 bases from J, with 19 bases in between. CDR3 bases: TGCAGTGCTGTTAGTGGGGGTAGTGTCGATGAGCAGTTCTTC. Amino acid sequence: CSAVSGGSVDEQFF.

This clonotype was counted only a few times. The chain recombines TRBV12-3 or TRBV12-4 with TRBJ2-7; 9 nucleotides agree with TRBD2. V gave up 5 bases and J gave up 3 bases; unmatched junction bases: 8. The CDR3 sequence is 15 residues long. This chain's CDR3 is CASSPGAGGLYEQYF. For the CDR3, the DNA is TGTGCCAGCAGTCCCGGGGCGGGGGGGCTCTACGAGCAGTACTTC.

In this sample, this clonotype turned up a few times. The gene calls are TRBV27 and TRBJ1-1, with D perhaps TRBD1 (5 bases). Trimming left V 0 bases short and J 4 bases short, with 9 bases between. The CDR3 sequence is 14 residues long. Germline V gives CDR1 MNHEY, CDR2 SMNVEV (reference sequence). CDR3 sequence reads: CASSLSGRVTEAFF. As DNA, the CDR3 is TGTGCCAGCAGTTTATCAGGCAGGGTCACTGAAGCTTTCTTT.

This clonotype was counted only a few times. The V call is TRBV12-3 or TRBV12-4, the J call TRBJ1-1; 7 bases map to TRBD1. The CDR3 is 14 amino acids. The junction had 5 bases not matched to a gene; V was cut back by 2 bases and J by 5 bases. CDR3 sequence: CASSLKGAVTEAFF. CDR3 in DNA: TGTGCCAGCAGTTTAAAGGGGGCGGTGACTGAAGCTTTCTTT.

The chain combines TRBV5-4 with TRBJ1-6; no definite D call. The V gene lost 1 base and the J gene lost 7 bases, with 9 bases spanning the gap. Germline CDR1 is SGHNT and CDR2 is YYREEE (reference sequence). The length of the CDR3 is 14 residues. CDR3: CASSLTSQNSPLHF. Written as DNA, the CDR3 is TGTGCCAGCAGCTTGACCTCTCAAAATTCACCCCTCCACTTT.

The rearrangement joins TRBV10-3 to TRBJ1-4, with unresolved D. V was pared by 8 bases and J by 6 bases, with 13 bases between. The CDR3 runs to 13 residues. Germline values: CDR1 ENHRY, CDR2 SYGVKD. The DNA for the CDR3 is TGTGCCATCGAAGATCGATCAGATGAAAAACTGTTTTTT. As protein: CAIEDRSDEKLFF.

The chain recombines TRBV13 with TRBJ1-2, with D perhaps TRBD1 (5 bases). V was pared by 5 bases and J by 3 bases, with 19 bases between. CDR1 PRHDT and CDR2 FYEKMQ come from the germline V gene (reference sequence). This CDR3 is built from 16 residues. The CDR3 nucleotides read TGTGCCAGCAGCCCACTTCTTCCCTGGGGGGACTATGGCTACACCTTC. This gives the protein CASSPLLPWGDYGYTF.

The chain has TRBV11-2 and TRBJ1-5; TRBD1 aligns across 11 bases. The germline V gene encodes CDR1 SGHAT and CDR2 FQNNGV. With 4 bases clipped from V and 6 bases from J, the junction kept 5 bases outside the gene matches. The CDR3 contains 15 residues. The CDR3 loop reads CASSSGTGGFQPQHF. The CDR3 DNA reads as TGTGCCAGCAGCTCAGGGACAGGGGGTTTTCAGCCCCAGCATTTT.

This sequence joins TRBV19 and TRBJ1-6; tentative D call: TRBD1 (5 bases). The CDR3 totals 16 residues. The V end lost 4 bases, the J end lost 7 bases, and 17 bases lay between the germline ends. Germline V gene data show CDR1 as LNHDA and CDR2 as SQIVND (reference sequence). The CDR3 sequence: CASSNHRDRLNSPLHF. For the CDR3, the DNA is TGTGCCAGTAGTAATCATCGGGACCGGTTAAATTCACCCCTCCACTTT.

This clonotype was found many times. Here the CDR3 reads CAWSQDYEQYF. Here the CDR3 DNA reads TGTGCCTGGAGTCAGGATTACGAGCAGTACTTC. This rearrangement joins TRBV30 to TRBJ2-7; D is unclear. V was cut by 2 bases and J by 4 bases, with 6 bases left in between. Germline CDR1 is GTSNPN and CDR2 is SVGIG (reference sequence). The length of the CDR3 is 11 residues.

This clonotype was found many times. The rearrangement links TRBV9 to TRBJ1-4, with D hard to call. There are 12 residues in the CDR3. Germline lookup yields CDR1 SGDLS and CDR2 YYNGEE. V was pared by 4 bases and J by 5 bases, with 6 bases between. The CDR3: CASSRDNEKLFF. The CDR3 DNA sequence: TGTGCCAGCAGCAGAGACAATGAAAAACTGTTTTTT.

This clonotype was detected ten times or more. This chain connects TRBV7-2 to TRBJ2-7; 10 nucleotides agree with TRBD2. Germline V gene lookup returns CDR1 SGHTA and CDR2 FQGNSA. The CDR3 is made up of 14 amino acids. J gave up 1 base and V 5 bases, and 2 bases lay outside the gene matches. CDR3 protein: CASSTGLASYEQYF. CDR3 coding DNA: TGTGCCAGCAGCACGGGACTAGCGTCCTACGAGCAGTACTTC.

This clonotype was observed a handful of times. The chain has TRBV2 and TRBJ1-4; 8 bases fit TRBD1. The CDR3 consists of 16 residues. V shed 7 bases and J 0 bases; nucleotides not matched to a gene: 7. Germline CDR1 SNHLY, CDR2 FYNNEI. CDR3 DNA sequence: TGTGCCAGCACTGCGGACAGGGTGACAACTAATGAAAAACTGTTTTTT. Translated: CASTADRVTTNEKLFF.

This rearrangement joins TRBV5-1 to TRBJ2-7; the D gene is possibly TRBD1 (5 bases). Germline V lookup: CDR1 SGHRS, CDR2 YFSETQ. The V gene lost 0 bases and the J gene lost 0 bases, with 7 bases spanning the gap. The CDR3 extends over 14 amino acids. The CDR3 sequence is CASSLGQGSYEQYF. The CDR3 coding sequence is TGCGCCAGCAGCTTGGGGCAGGGCTCCTACGAGCAGTACTTC. Complete variable domain (other parts from reference TRBV5-1 and TRBJ2-7): KAGVTQTPRYLIKTRGQQVTLSCSPISGHRSVSWYQQTPGQGLQFLFEYFSETQRNKGNFPGRFSGRQFSNSRSEMNVSTLELGDSALYLCASSLGQGSYEQYFGPGTRLTVT.

This clonotype was detected many times. The chain joins TRBV20-1 to TRBJ2-7; 9 bases line up with TRBD1. CDR1 is DFQATT, CDR2 SNEGSKA, per germline (reference sequence). Trimming cost V 1 base and J 3 bases; bases outside gene matches: 7. The CDR3 is 15 amino acids. In nucleotides, the CDR3 is TGCAGTGCTAGAGGGCTCGGACAGGGGCACTACGAGCAGTACTTC. Protein product: CSARGLGQGHYEQYF.

In its sample, this clonotype was seen a few times. The chain couples TRBV5-6 to TRBJ1-1; tentatively, D is TRBD1 (6 bases). Trimming took 4 bases from V and 5 from J, leaving 18 bases between them. Germline CDR1 SGHDT, CDR2 YYEEEE. This CDR3 contains 15 residues. The CDR3 region has the DNA TGTGCCAGCAGCGAGGAGCTACAGGGAAGGACTGAAGCTTTCTTT. As protein: CASSEELQGRTEAFF.

This clonotype was detected many times. The V gene is TRBV3-1, the J gene TRBJ1-1, with D hard to call. In germline, CDR1 is LGHDT, CDR2 YNNKEL (reference sequence). There are 15 residues in the CDR3. V lost 4 bases and J lost 1, with 13 bases in between. This CDR3 reads CASSRGLYGNTEAFF. The CDR3, as DNA: TGTGCCAGCAGCCGTGGCCTCTATGGGAACACTGAAGCTTTCTTT. Supplemented by reference TRBV3-1 and TRBJ1-1, the full variable domain reads DTAVSQTPKYLVTQMGNDKSIKCEQNLGHDTMYWYKQDSKKFLKIMFSYNNKELIINETVPNRFSPKSPDKAHLNLHINSLELGDSAVYFCASSRGLYGNTEAFFGQGTRLTVV.